The entry that follows covers one T cell receptor (beta chain) sequence. The antigen is undetermined. The data derive from a study of T cell responses to AZD1222 COVID-19 vaccine. Study conclusions and caveats: Repertoires were collected only later (after the peak T cell response had occurred).

The CDR3 length is 13 residues. Trimming took off 4 bases at V and 0 bases at J, with 6 bases between the two ends. CDR1 LNHDA and CDR2 SQIVND come from the germline V gene (reference sequence). TCRdb's copy holds only in-frame clones and misses some; the assay was immunoSEQ multiplex PCR. This sample carries about 130,000 clones, 88% of them seen once, and the ten largest clones take around 8%. The source was peripheral blood, collected on day 0 of AZD1222 vaccination. This chain uses TRBV19 with TRBJ1-2; D uncertain. The sequence was obtained from an adult in good health. This CDR3 is CASSTDTNYGYTF. CDR3 coding DNA: TGTGCCAGTAGTACCGACACTAACTATGGCTACACCTTC.